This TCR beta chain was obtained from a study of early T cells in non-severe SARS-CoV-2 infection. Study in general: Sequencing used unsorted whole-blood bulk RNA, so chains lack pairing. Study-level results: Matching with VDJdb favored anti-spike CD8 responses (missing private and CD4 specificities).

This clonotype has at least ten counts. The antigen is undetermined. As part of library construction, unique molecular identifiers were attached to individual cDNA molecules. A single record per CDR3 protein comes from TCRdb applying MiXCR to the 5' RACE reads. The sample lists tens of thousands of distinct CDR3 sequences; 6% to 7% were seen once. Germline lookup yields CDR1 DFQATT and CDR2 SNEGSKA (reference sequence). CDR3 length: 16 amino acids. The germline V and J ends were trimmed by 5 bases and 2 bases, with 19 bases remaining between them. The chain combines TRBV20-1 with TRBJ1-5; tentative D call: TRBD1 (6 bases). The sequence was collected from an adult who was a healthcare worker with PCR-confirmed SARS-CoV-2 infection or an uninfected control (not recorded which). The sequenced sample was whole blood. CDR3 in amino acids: CSAQPQTGSGNQPQHF. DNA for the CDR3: TGCAGTGCTCAGCCTCAAACAGGGAGTGGCAATCAGCCCCAGCATTTT.